Presented here are 21 T cell receptor beta chains from one specimen sequenced in a study of T cell changes during pregnancy in multiple sclerosis. The assay was immunoSEQ multiplex PCR, and TCRdb's table has in-frame clones only and misses some. Here the sample spans tens of thousands of clones, over 85% being singletons. The specimen comprised CD8+ T cells from peripheral blood mononuclear cells, sampled in the first trimester of pregnancy. Every receptor here comes from a female donor with multiple sclerosis, enrolled in a pregnancy study.

The chain employs TRBV25-1 and TRBJ1-4, with D possibly being TRBD1 (6 bases). Germline V gene sequence: CDR1 MGHDK, CDR2 SYGVNS. This CDR3 has 15 residues. Trimming removed 7 bases at V and 5 bases at J, with 17 bases between. The CDR3 spells CASTTLGGHNEKLFF. The CDR3 DNA reads TGTGCCAGCACCACCCTTGGGGGACACAATGAAAAACTGTTTTTT.

The CDR3 bases are TGTGCCAGTAGTATTTTGCGAGACAGTCTTTCCGGGGAGCTGTTTTTT. It specifies CASSILRDSLSGELFF. The rearrangement joins TRBV19 to TRBJ2-2; perhaps TRBD1 as D (5 bases). CDR3 length equals 16 residues. The V gene lost 3 bases and the J gene lost 6 bases, with 17 bases spanning the gap. The V gene's germline CDR1 is LNHDA and CDR2 SQIVND (reference sequence).

The rearrangement links TRBV27 to TRBJ1-2; unclear D gene. The CDR3 consists of 15 residues. V was pared by 3 bases and J by 5 bases, with 16 bases between. Germline V gives CDR1 MNHEY, CDR2 SMNVEV (reference sequence). DNA for the CDR3: TGTGCCAGCAGTTTTAGTCCATCTTCTAGTTATGGCTACACCTTC. Translating gives CASSFSPSSSYGYTF.

The rearrangement joins TRBV28 to TRBJ2-2, with 10 nucleotides matching TRBD2. The CDR3 loop spans 15 amino acids. The germline V gene has CDR1 MDHEN and CDR2 SYDVKM. V dropped 3 bases and J dropped 5; count of bases not matched to a gene: 3. CDR3 in amino acids: CASSFLLAGTGELFF. The CDR3 DNA reads as TGTGCCAGCAGTTTCCTACTAGCGGGGACCGGGGAGCTGTTTTTT.

V is TRBV27 and J is TRBJ1-2; D unclear. The ends were cut back, 6 bases at V and 4 bases at J, with 6 bases in the middle. CDR1 and CDR2 from the germline V gene are MNHEY and SMNVEV (reference sequence). CDR3 length: 11 amino acids. The chain's CDR3 is CASRSGYGYTF. The CDR3 coding sequence is TGTGCCAGCAGGTCAGGCTATGGCTACACCTTC.

By sample fraction, this clone is medium-sized. The chain links TRBV27 to TRBJ1-5; 8 positions match TRBD1. Trimming took 5 bases from V and 2 from J; bases not matched to a gene: 5. The V gene's germline CDR1 is MNHEY and CDR2 SMNVEV (reference sequence). This CDR3 has 15 amino acids. This CDR3 is CASSPETGGNQPQHF. In DNA, the CDR3 is TGTGCCAGCAGTCCGGAGACAGGGGGCAATCAGCCCCAGCATTTT.

The CDR3 DNA is TGTGCCAGCAGCGTAGAGGAGGGTGACGGCCCAGATACGCAGTATTTT. This translates into CASSVEEGDGPDTQYF. The chain recombines TRBV9 with TRBJ2-3; D is perhaps TRBD2 (6 bases). The CDR3 sequence is 16 residues long. Trimming took off 0 bases at V and 4 bases at J, with 15 bases between the two ends. Germline CDR1 and CDR2: SGDLS and YYNGEE.

The chain employs TRBV5-1 and TRBJ2-7; the match to TRBD2 covers 8 bases. The V gene's germline CDR1 is SGHRS and CDR2 YFSETQ. This CDR3 spans 15 amino acids. After removal of 0 bases from V and 5 bases from J, the junction contained 7 bases not matched to a gene. In DNA, the CDR3 is TGCGCCAGCAGCTTGGCTTCGGGAGGGCCGAACGAGCAGTACTTC. Protein product: CASSLASGGPNEQYF.

Comment on this clone: Its ends do not fully match the called genes, so a read error is possible. This chain links TRBV29-1 with TRBJ2-5; D may be TRBD1 (6 bases). CDR3 length: 11 amino acids. Per germline, CDR1 SQVTM and CDR2 ANQGSEA. The CDR3 loop reads CGGLEQETQYF. CDR3 DNA sequence: TGTGGGGGCCTAGAACAAGAGACCCAGTACTTC. Combining the CDR3 with reference TRBV29-1 and TRBJ2-5 gives the whole variable domain SAVISQKPSRDICQRGTSLTIQCQVDSQVTMMFWYRQQPGQSLTLIATANQGSEATYESGFVIDKFPISRPNLTFSTLTVSNMSPEDSSIYLCGGLEQETQYFGPGTRLLVL.

V usage is TRBV4-2 and J usage is TRBJ2-1; 10 nucleotides align to TRBD2. The CDR3 is 17 residues long. The J segment lost 2 bases and the V segment lost 0 bases, leaving 4 bases of the junction unmatched. Germline CDR1 and CDR2: LGHNA and YNFKEQ. This CDR3 reads CASSQDLAGVPYNEQFF. CDR3 sequence (DNA): TGTGCCAGCAGCCAAGATCTAGCGGGAGTCCCCTACAATGAGCAGTTCTTC.

The sample holds a few counts of this clone. V usage is TRBV7-8 and J usage is TRBJ2-3, with 7 bases aligning to TRBD1. The CDR3 is 14 residues long. Trimming took 2 bases from V and 6 from J; bases not matched to a gene: 5. Per germline, CDR1 SGHVS and CDR2 FQNEAQ. This CDR3 is CASSLTGVRDTQYF. CDR3 DNA: TGTGCCAGCAGCTTAACAGGGGTTAGGGATACGCAGTATTTT.

The chain recombines TRBV27 with TRBJ2-7; 13 bases agree with TRBD2. J gave up 6 bases and V 5 bases, and 7 bases lay outside the gene matches. This CDR3 spans 15 amino acids. CDR1 and CDR2 (germline): MNHEY, SMNVEV (reference sequence). DNA for the CDR3: TGTGCCAGCAGTCTACTAGCGGGAGGGCCCGTCGAGCAGTACTTC. Its translation: CASSLLAGGPVEQYF.

The chain combines TRBV9 with TRBJ1-2; 7 bases are a match to TRBD1. The CDR3 spans 15 residues. Germline CDR1 is SGDLS and CDR2 is YYNGEE. The ends lost 5 bases at V and 5 bases at J; junction bases unmatched: 12. CDR3 DNA sequence: TGTGCCAGCAGTGAAGGGACAGCTTCATCATATGGCTACACCTTC. This gives the protein CASSEGTASSYGYTF. The variable domain in full, completed from reference TRBV9 and TRBJ1-2, reads DSGVTQTPKHLITATGQRVTLRCSPRSGDLSVYWYQQSLDQGLQFLIQYYNGEERAKGNILERFSAQQFPDLHSELNLSSLELGDSALYFCASSEGTASSYGYTFGSGTRLTVV.

This chain uses TRBV7-2 with TRBJ1-2; a possible D gene is TRBD1 (5 bases). Germline V gene data show CDR1 as SGHTA and CDR2 as FQGNSA. The V and J ends lost 5 bases and 3 bases respectively, with 13 bases between them. This CDR3 comprises 14 residues. CDR3 amino acids: CASSHGGRDYGYTF. Here the CDR3 DNA reads TGTGCCAGCAGCCACGGGGGGAGGGACTATGGCTACACCTTC.

The chain couples TRBV27 to TRBJ1-2, with a possible D match to TRBD1 (5 bases). Looked up from germline, CDR1 is MNHEY and CDR2 is SMNVEV (reference sequence). V gave up 10 bases and J gave up 4 bases, with 10 bases separating them. The CDR3 is 11 amino acids. Here the CDR3 reads CATWGGYGYTF. The CDR3 region has the DNA TGTGCCACCTGGGGGGGCTATGGCTACACCTTC.

A single count supports this clone. The chain couples TRBV7-2 to TRBJ2-5; TRBD2 matches at 11 bases. V was clipped by 5 bases and J by 4 bases; unmatched bases: 3. CDR1 and CDR2 from the germline V gene are SGHTA and FQGNSA. The CDR3 is made up of 14 amino acids. CDR3 DNA: TGTGCCAGCAGCCCACTAGCGGGAGTAGAGACCCAGTACTTC. It specifies CASSPLAGVETQYF.

The chain carries TRBV13 and TRBJ1-2; D perhaps matches TRBD1 (5 bases). This CDR3 comprises 13 residues. Trimming cost V 2 bases and J 3 bases, with 7 bases left between them. Looked up from germline, CDR1 is PRHDT and CDR2 is FYEKMQ (reference sequence). The CDR3 DNA sequence: TGTGCCAGCAGCTTAAAAGGGGACTATGGCTACACCTTC. Protein product: CASSLKGDYGYTF.

V is TRBV4-1 and J is TRBJ2-5, with D possibly matching TRBD2 (5 bases). Trimming shortened V by 4 bases and J by 1 base, and 13 bases separated the two germline ends. In germline, CDR1 is MGHRA, CDR2 YSYEKL. The CDR3 is 15 residues long. CDR3 nucleotide sequence: TGCGCCAGCAGCCTCTCCCGAGGGAGCCAAGAGACCCAGTACTTC. Protein sequence: CASSLSRGSQETQYF.

The chain employs TRBV4-1 and TRBJ1-2; tentatively, D is TRBD1 (6 bases). Germline-derived CDR1 and CDR2 are MGHRA and YSYEKL. The CDR3 spans 15 residues. The ends were cut back, 0 bases at V and 5 bases at J, with 13 bases in the middle. CDR3 residues: CASSQDPRTEYGYTF. DNA of the CDR3: TGCGCCAGCAGCCAAGATCCCCGGACAGAGTATGGCTACACCTTC.

The V call is TRBV30, the J call TRBJ1-1; possible D gene TRBD1, 5 bases. CDR3 size: 15 residues. The germline V gene has CDR1 GTSNPN and CDR2 SVGIG (reference sequence). Trimming took 7 bases from V and 4 from J, leaving 22 bases between them. The CDR3 nucleotides read TGTGCCTCAGCGATTTCGGGCAGGGAGGCCACTGAAGCTTTCTTT. Its translation is CASAISGREATEAFF. Full variable domain (remainder filled in from reference TRBV30 and TRBJ1-1): SQTIHQWPATLVQPVGSPLSLECTVEGTSNPNLYWYRQAAGRGLQLLFYSVGIGQISSEVPQNLSASRPQDRQFILSSKKLLLSDSGFYLCASAISGREATEAFFGQGTRLTVV.

The rearrangement uses TRBV28 and TRBJ1-5; D unresolved. Trimming took off 5 bases at V and 4 bases at J, with 12 bases between the two ends. Germline CDR1 is MDHEN and CDR2 is SYDVKM. This CDR3 has 14 residues. The DNA of the CDR3 is TGTGCCAGCAGTCGTTACACCCTGAATCAGCCCCAGCATTTT. Protein product: CASSRYTLNQPQHF. Using reference TRBV28 and TRBJ1-5 for the parts outside the CDR3, the full variable domain is DVKVTQSSRYLVKRTGEKVFLECVQDMDHENMFWYRQDPGLGLRLIYFSYDVKMKEKGDIPEGYSVSREKKERFSLILESASTNQTSMYLCASSRYTLNQPQHFGDGTRLSIL.